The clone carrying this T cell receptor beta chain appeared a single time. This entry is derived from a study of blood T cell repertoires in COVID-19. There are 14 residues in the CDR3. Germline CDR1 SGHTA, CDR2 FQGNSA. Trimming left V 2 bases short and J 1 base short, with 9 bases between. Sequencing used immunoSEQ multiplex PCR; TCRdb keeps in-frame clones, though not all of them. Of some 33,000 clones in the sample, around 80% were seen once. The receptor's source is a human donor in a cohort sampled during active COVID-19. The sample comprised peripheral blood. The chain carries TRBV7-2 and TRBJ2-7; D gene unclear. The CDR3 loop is CASSLQRSSYEQYF. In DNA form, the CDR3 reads TGTGCCAGCAGCTTACAGCGCTCGTCCTACGAGCAGTACTTC.